One sample yielded the 17 T cell receptor beta chains listed below, sequenced in a study of cytomegalovirus exposure and HLA in healthy donors. The PCR ran on 60 Vbeta and 13 Jbeta primers. Assay used: immunoSEQ multiplex PCR; TCRdb lists only in-frame clones, some missing. Of 85,000 to 130,000 clones listed, around 76% are singletons. The sequencing sample was made of PBMCs. All receptors derive from a woman between 50 and 59 years old in good health and CMV-seropositive.

The V gene is TRBV11-3, the J gene TRBJ2-5; TRBD2 matches at 10 bases. Germline lookup yields CDR1 SGHNT and CDR2 YENEEA. The CDR3 contains 18 residues. With 1 base clipped from V and 2 bases from J, the junction kept 10 bases outside the gene matches. The CDR3: CASSLGSLAGFGQETQYF. For the CDR3, the DNA is TGTGCCAGCAGCTTAGGTTCACTAGCGGGATTCGGACAAGAGACCCAGTACTTC.

This clone was counted a few times. The J gene is TRBJ1-2, the V gene TRBV18, with TRBD1 matching over 8 bases. V was pared by 4 bases and J by 3 bases, with 7 bases of the junction left unmatched. The CDR3 spans 15 residues. From germline, CDR1 is KGHSH and CDR2 LQKENI. This chain's CDR3 is CASSQPDRGHYGYTF. Here the CDR3 DNA reads TGTGCCAGCTCACAACCCGACAGGGGCCACTATGGCTACACCTTC.

The V gene is TRBV14, the J gene TRBJ1-6; D remains unclear. Germline-derived CDR1 and CDR2 are SGHDN and FVKESK. The CDR3 length is 15 residues. Trimming removed 8 bases at V and 8 bases at J, with 19 bases between. The CDR3 DNA reads as TGTGCCAGCGCCCCCCTGGCGGCAGCTTATTCACCCCTCCACTTT. As protein: CASAPLAAAYSPLHF.

The V and J genes are TRBV7-9 and TRBJ2-1; D uncertain. Trimming left V 5 bases short and J 9 bases short, with 11 bases between. The CDR3 runs 12 residues. The germline gives CDR1 SEHNR, CDR2 FQNEAQ (reference sequence). CDR3 sequence reads: CASSPLAGEQFF. The CDR3 DNA follows: TGTGCCAGCAGCCCTTTAGCCGGTGAGCAGTTCTTC.

The V gene is TRBV7-9, the J gene TRBJ1-1; TRBD1 agrees at 7 bases. The CDR3 totals 15 residues. Germline CDR1 reads SEHNR; CDR2 reads FQNEAQ (reference sequence). The V segment lost 4 bases and the J segment 3 bases; nucleotides outside the gene matches: 8. CDR3 amino acids: CASSSPDRPDTEAFF. In DNA, the CDR3 is TGTGCCAGCAGCTCCCCGGACAGGCCCGACACTGAAGCTTTCTTT.

In this sample, this clone turned up a few times. The CDR3 spells CAWRTGGAEANYGYTF. The CDR3, as DNA: TGTGCCTGGAGGACAGGGGGCGCGGAAGCTAACTATGGCTACACCTTC. This chain uses TRBV30 with TRBJ1-2; 10 bases line up with TRBD1. Germline values: CDR1 GTSNPN, CDR2 SVGIG (reference sequence). The trim removed 3 bases at V and 0 bases at J, leaving 7 bases unmatched. The CDR3 sequence is 16 residues long.

The chain uses TRBV13 and TRBJ2-7, with 9 bases matching TRBD1. The length of the CDR3 is 16 residues. The V segment lost 2 bases and the J segment 0 bases; nucleotides outside the gene matches: 5. CDR1 and CDR2 (germline): PRHDT, FYEKMQ (reference sequence). In DNA form, the CDR3 reads TGTGCCAGCAGCTTATCACCGGGACAGGGCTCCTACGAGCAGTACTTC. It is translated as CASSLSPGQGSYEQYF.

The chain is built from TRBV5-6 and TRBJ2-5; 9 bases map to TRBD1. Germline assignment: CDR1 SGHDT and CDR2 YYEEEE. This CDR3 comprises 14 residues. The V gene end was trimmed by 5 bases and the J gene end by 7 bases; junction bases not matched to a gene: 9. The CDR3 protein is CASSRDRVVGTQYF. In DNA, the CDR3 is TGTGCCAGCAGTAGGGACAGGGTAGTCGGGACCCAGTACTTC.

The V gene is TRBV10-3, the J gene TRBJ1-1; 8 bases are shared with TRBD1. CDR1 and CDR2 from the germline V gene are ENHRY and SYGVKD. V shed 8 bases and J 6 bases; nucleotides not matched to a gene: 8. The CDR3 is 13 residues long. The chain's CDR3 is CAIWSGGFPEAFF. The CDR3 DNA reads as TGTGCCATCTGGTCAGGGGGCTTCCCTGAAGCTTTCTTT.

This chain links TRBV5-8 with TRBJ2-4, with 9 bases that match TRBD1. The V gene's germline CDR1 is SGHTS and CDR2 YDEGEE. Trimming at V came to 9 bases and at J to 0 bases, leaving 4 bases not matched to a gene. The CDR3 spans 14 residues. The CDR3 loop reads CAIQGALAKNIQYF. The DNA for the CDR3 is TGTGCCATACAGGGGGCCCTAGCCAAAAACATTCAGTACTTC.

The chain couples TRBV7-6 to TRBJ1-1; perhaps TRBD1 as D (5 bases). This CDR3 contains 15 residues. Trimming stripped 7 bases from V and 1 base from J, with 16 bases between. The V gene's germline CDR1 is SGHVS and CDR2 FNYEAQ. CDR3 sequence (DNA): TGTGCCAGCAACTCAATAGGGACTGAGAACACTGAAGCTTTCTTT. Protein sequence: CASNSIGTENTEAFF.

V and J are TRBV7-3 and TRBJ2-3; 9 positions match TRBD2. There are 17 residues in the CDR3. Trimming took 3 bases from V and 5 from J; bases not matched to a gene: 12. Germline V gives CDR1 SGHTA, CDR2 FQGTGA. The CDR3 loop is CASSLASGEGTLDTQYF. For the CDR3, the DNA is TGTGCCAGCAGCTTGGCTAGCGGGGAAGGAACTTTAGATACGCAGTATTTT. Together with reference TRBV7-3 and TRBJ2-3, the CDR3 gives the full variable domain: GAGVSQTPSNKVTEKGKYVELRCDPISGHTALYWYRQSLGQGPEFLIYFQGTGAADDSGLPNDRFFAVRPEGSVSTLKIQRTERGDSAVYLCASSLASGEGTLDTQYFGPGTRLTVL.

J is TRBJ1-1 and V is TRBV9, with D possibly TRBD1 on 6 matching bases. Trimming removed 0 bases at V and 3 bases at J, with 18 bases between. Germline V gene sequence: CDR1 SGDLS, CDR2 YYNGEE. The CDR3 sequence is 17 residues long. The CDR3 DNA reads TGTGCCAGCAGCGTAGGGTGGCAGGGGAGCGTTTACACTGAAGCTTTCTTT. Residues: CASSVGWQGSVYTEAFF.

This clone has just one count. The chain links TRBV27 to TRBJ1-1; possible D gene TRBD1, 6 bases. The CDR3 covers 17 residues. The V and J ends lost 3 bases and 4 bases respectively, with 21 bases between them. Germline V gives CDR1 MNHEY, CDR2 SMNVEV (reference sequence). In DNA form, the CDR3 reads TGTGCCAGCAGTTTCGGGACAACGGCGAGGGGTGCCACTGAAGCTTTCTTT. It translates to CASSFGTTARGATEAFF.

The table lists this clone with a count of one. This rearrangement joins TRBV7-9 to TRBJ2-2, with a possible D match to TRBD1 (5 bases). Germline assignment: CDR1 SEHNR and CDR2 FQNEAQ (reference sequence). V lost 3 bases to trimming and J lost 0 bases, with 8 bases between them. This CDR3 contains 15 residues. The CDR3 DNA is TGTGCCAGCAGCTTCCAGACAGCGAACACCGGGGAGCTGTTTTTT. It translates to CASSFQTANTGELFF. Full variable domain (outside the CDR3, taken from reference TRBV7-9 and TRBJ2-2): DTGVSQNPRHKITKRGQNVTFRCDPISEHNRLYWYRQTLGQGPEFLTYFQNEAQLEKSRLLSDRFSAERPKGSFSTLEIQRTEQGDSAMYLCASSFQTANTGELFFGEGSRLTVL.

The chain carries TRBV9 and TRBJ1-4, with 7 bases identical to TRBD1. This CDR3 comprises 15 residues. V shed 4 bases and J 4 bases; nucleotides not matched to a gene: 7. In germline, CDR1 is SGDLS, CDR2 YYNGEE. CDR3 DNA sequence: TGTGCCAGCAGCCCTTTGACAGGGTTTAATGAAAAACTGTTTTTT. It specifies CASSPLTGFNEKLFF.

This clone was observed a handful of times. J is TRBJ1-1 and V is TRBV2; D unclear. Trimming removed 2 bases from V and 2 bases from J, with 6 bases in between. Germline V gene sequence: CDR1 SNHLY, CDR2 FYNNEI. The CDR3 totals 13 residues. This CDR3 reads CASSELENTEAFF. For the CDR3, the DNA is TGTGCCAGCAGTGAATTAGAAAACACTGAAGCTTTCTTT.